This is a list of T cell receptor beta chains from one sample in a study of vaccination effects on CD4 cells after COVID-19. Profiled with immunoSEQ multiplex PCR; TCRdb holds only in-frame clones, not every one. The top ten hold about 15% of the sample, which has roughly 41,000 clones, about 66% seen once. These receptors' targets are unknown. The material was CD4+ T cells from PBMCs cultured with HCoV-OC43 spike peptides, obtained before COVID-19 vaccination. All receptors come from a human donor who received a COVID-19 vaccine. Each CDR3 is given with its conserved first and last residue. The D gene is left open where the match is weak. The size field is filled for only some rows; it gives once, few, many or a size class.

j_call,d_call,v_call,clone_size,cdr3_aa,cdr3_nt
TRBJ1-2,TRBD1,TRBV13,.,CASSFLDRGYYGYTF,TGTGCCAGCAGCTTTCTTGACAGGGGATATTATGGCTACACCTTC
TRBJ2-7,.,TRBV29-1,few,CSVEGNGNTGGRHF,TGCAGCGTTGAAGGAAACGGAAATACTGGGGGTCGGCACTTC
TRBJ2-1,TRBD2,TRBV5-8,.,CASSLGLAAYNEQFF,TGTGCCAGCAGCTTGGGGCTAGCGGCCTACAATGAGCAGTTCTTC
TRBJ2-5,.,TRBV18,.,CASSPEDRTGWETQYF,TGTGCCAGCTCACCCGAGGACCGAACAGGGTGGGAGACCCAGTACTTC
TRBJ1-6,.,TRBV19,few,CASSIGPGPNSPLHF,TGTGCCAGTAGTATAGGTCCCGGCCCTAATTCACCCCTCCACTTT
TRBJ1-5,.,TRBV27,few,CASSLSRDQPQHF,TGTGCCAGCAGTTTATCGAGGGATCAGCCCCAGCATTTT
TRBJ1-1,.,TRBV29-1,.,CSVSRGGGTEAFF,TGCAGCGTTAGTCGGGGTGGCGGCACTGAAGCTTTCTTT
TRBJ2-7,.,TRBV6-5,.,CASTGVLYEQYF,TGTGCCAGCACGGGGGTTCTATACGAGCAGTACTTC
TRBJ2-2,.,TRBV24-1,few,CATSDTGRTGELFF,TGTGCCACCAGTGATACAGGGCGAACCGGGGAGCTGTTTTTT
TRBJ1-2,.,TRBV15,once,CATTQSAGQPYGYTF,TGTGCCACCACCCAGTCGGCAGGCCAGCCCTATGGCTACACCTTC
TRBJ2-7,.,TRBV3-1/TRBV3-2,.,CASSQDDAVLYSGRGQYF,TGTGCCAGCAGCCAAGATGATGCGGTATTATATAGCGGAAGAGGGCAGTACTTC
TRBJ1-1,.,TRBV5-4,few,CASSGRISTEAFF,TGTGCCAGCAGCGGAAGAATTAGCACTGAAGCTTTCTTT
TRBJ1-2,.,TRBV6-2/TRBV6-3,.,CASSRQNYGYTF,TGTGCCAGCAGTCGACAGAACTATGGCTACACCTTC
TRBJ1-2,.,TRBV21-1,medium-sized,CASSKKRGVRYYGYTF,TGTGCCAGCAGCAAAAAGAGGGGGGTGCGCTACTATGGCTACACCTTC
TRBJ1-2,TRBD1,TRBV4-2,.,CASSQEAGQGLYGYTF,TGTGCCAGCAGCCAAGAAGCGGGACAGGGCCTTTATGGCTACACCTTC
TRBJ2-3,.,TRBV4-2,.,CASSQEAQADTQYF,TGTGCCAGCAGCCAAGAGGCCCAGGCAGATACGCAGTATTTT
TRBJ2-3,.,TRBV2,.,CASRLTTRTDTQYF,TGTGCCAGCCGACTAACCACTAGGACAGATACGCAGTATTTT
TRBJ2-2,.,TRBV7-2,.,CASPFSPWELFF,TGTGCCAGCCCCTTTTCTCCCTGGGAGCTGTTTTTT
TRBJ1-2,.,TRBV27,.,CASSQGTNYGYTF,TGTGCCAGCAGTCAGGGAACGAACTATGGCTACACCTTC
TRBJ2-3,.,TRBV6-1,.,CASSELGSSDTQYF,TGTGCCAGCAGTGAATTAGGGTCCTCAGATACGCAGTATTTT
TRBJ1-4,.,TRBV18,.,CASSPPGLPEKLFF,TGTGCCAGCTCACCGCCGGGACTCCCTGAAAAACTGTTTTTT
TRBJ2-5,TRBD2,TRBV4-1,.,CASSQVRGVGETQYF,TGCGCCAGCAGCCAAGTGCGGGGGGTTGGGGAGACCCAGTACTTC
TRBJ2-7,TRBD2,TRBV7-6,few,CASSRYSGGGSEQYF,TGTGCCAGCAGCCGATATAGCGGGGGGGGCAGCGAGCAGTACTTC
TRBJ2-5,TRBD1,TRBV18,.,CASSPLGQEETQYF,TGTGCCAGCTCACCACTAGGACAGGAAGAGACCCAGTACTTC
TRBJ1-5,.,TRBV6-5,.,CASSYVWGRNQPQHF,TGTGCCAGCAGTTACGTGTGGGGAAGAAATCAGCCCCAGCATTTT
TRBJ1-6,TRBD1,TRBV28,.,CASTLGTGVLGSPLHF,TGTGCCAGCACGTTAGGGACAGGGGTCCTAGGCTCACCCCTCCACTTT
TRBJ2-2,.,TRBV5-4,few,CASSPGTRGTRSGELFF,TGTGCCAGCAGCCCCGGAACCAGGGGCACAAGGTCCGGGGAGCTGTTTTTT
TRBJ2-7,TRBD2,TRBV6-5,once,CASRSLAGGHYEQYF,TGTGCCAGCAGATCACTAGCGGGAGGGCACTACGAGCAGTACTTC
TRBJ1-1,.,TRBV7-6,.,CASSLGAPMNTEAFF,TGTGCCAGCAGCTTAGGGGCCCCTATGAACACTGAAGCTTTCTTT
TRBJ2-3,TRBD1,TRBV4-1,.,CASSQQGALDTQYF,TGCGCCAGCAGCCAACAGGGGGCGCTAGATACGCAGTATTTT
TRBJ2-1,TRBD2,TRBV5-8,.,CASSLGLAGYNEQFF,TGTGCCAGCAGCTTAGGGCTAGCGGGGTACAATGAGCAGTTCTTC
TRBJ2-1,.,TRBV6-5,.,CASSYVLDYNEQFF,TGTGCCAGCAGTTACGTACTTGACTACAATGAGCAGTTCTTC
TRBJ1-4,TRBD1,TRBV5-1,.,CASSLVPPGQGTEEKLFF,TGCGCCAGCAGCTTGGTCCCACCGGGACAGGGGACGGAGGAAAAACTGTTTTTT
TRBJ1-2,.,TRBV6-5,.,CASKSGGDRGYTF,TGTGCCAGCAAAAGTGGAGGGGACCGAGGCTACACCTTC
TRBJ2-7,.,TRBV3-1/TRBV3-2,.,CASSQDFLARYEQYF,TGTGCCAGCAGCCAAGATTTCTTGGCCAGGTACGAGCAGTACTTC
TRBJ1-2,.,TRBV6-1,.,CASSEHGRGYTF,TGTGCCAGCAGTGAACATGGTCGTGGCTACACCTTC
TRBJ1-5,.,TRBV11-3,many,CASSSPTGYSNQPQHF,TGTGCCAGCAGCTCTCCGACAGGTTATAGCAATCAGCCCCAGCATTTT
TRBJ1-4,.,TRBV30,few,CAWSGGSEKLFF,TGTGCCTGGAGTGGGGGGTCGGAAAAACTGTTTTTT
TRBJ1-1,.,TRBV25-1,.,CASSEYRVYTEAFF,TGTGCCAGCAGTGAATATAGGGTGTACACTGAAGCTTTCTTT
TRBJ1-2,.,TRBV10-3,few,CAISESGNYGYTF,TGTGCCATCAGTGAGTCAGGGAACTATGGCTACACCTTC
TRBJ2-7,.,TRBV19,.,CASSRTGALYEQYF,TGTGCCAGTAGTAGAACGGGGGCCCTGTACGAGCAGTACTTC
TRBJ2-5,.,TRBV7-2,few,CASTFSVLSAETQYF,TGTGCCAGCACCTTCTCCGTCCTGTCCGCAGAGACCCAGTACTTC
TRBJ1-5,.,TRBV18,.,CASSPPSKHSNQPQHF,TGTGCCAGCTCACCCCCTTCTAAGCATAGCAATCAGCCCCAGCATTTT
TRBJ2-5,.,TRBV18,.,CASIRAREETQYF,TGTGCCAGCATTCGGGCGAGAGAAGAGACCCAGTACTTC
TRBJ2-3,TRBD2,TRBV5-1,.,CASGSGGRTDTQYF,TGCGCCAGCGGTAGCGGGGGCCGCACAGATACGCAGTATTTT
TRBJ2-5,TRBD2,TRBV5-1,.,CASSEGTSGRGETQYF,TGCGCCAGCAGCGAAGGGACTAGCGGGAGGGGAGAGACCCAGTACTTC
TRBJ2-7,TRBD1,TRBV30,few,CAWSPGQSNYEQYF,TGTGCCTGGAGTCCGGGACAGTCTAATTACGAGCAGTACTTC
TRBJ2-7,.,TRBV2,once,CASFLGVYEQYF,TGTGCCAGCTTTCTTGGGGTATACGAGCAGTACTTC
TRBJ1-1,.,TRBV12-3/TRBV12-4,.,CASTQGLNTEAFF,TGTGCCAGCACTCAGGGACTGAACACTGAAGCTTTCTTT
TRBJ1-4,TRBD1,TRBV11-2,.,CASSPGGPNEKLFF,TGTGCCAGCAGCCCAGGGGGCCCTAATGAAAAACTGTTTTTT
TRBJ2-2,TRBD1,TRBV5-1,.,CASSRQGDLTGELFF,TGCGCCAGCAGCCGGCAGGGGGATTTGACCGGGGAGCTGTTTTTT
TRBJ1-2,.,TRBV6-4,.,CASSDSQYGYTF,TGTGCCAGCAGTGACTCGCAATATGGCTACACCTTC
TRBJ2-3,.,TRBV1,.,CTSSQGGGITDTQYF,TGCACCAGCAGCCAGGGCGGGGGGATCACAGATACGCAGTATTTT
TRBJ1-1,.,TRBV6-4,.,CASRGTGRNTEAFF,TGTGCCAGCCGCGGGACGGGAAGGAACACTGAAGCTTTCTTT